One and the same sample provided the 2 T cell receptor beta chains below, sequenced in a study of T cell changes during pregnancy in multiple sclerosis. Assay: immunoSEQ multiplex PCR; the TCRdb copy retains only in-frame clones and omits some. Of about 130,000 clones in the sample, about 96% were seen once. The material sequenced was peripheral blood, taken after pregnancy. The source of these receptors is a female donor with multiple sclerosis, enrolled in a pregnancy study.

The rearrangement links TRBV7-2 to TRBJ1-1; TRBD1 matches 8 bases. Germline lookup yields CDR1 SGHTA and CDR2 FQGNSA. The CDR3 loop spans 14 amino acids. V trimming: 1 base; J trimming: 11 bases; junction bases outside the gene matches: 9. CDR3 sequence: CASSLGGQGARAFF. The CDR3 nucleotides are TGTGCCAGCAGCTTAGGTGGTCAGGGGGCTAGGGCTTTCTTT. Full variable domain (rest looked up from reference TRBV7-2 and TRBJ1-1): GAGVSQSPSNKVTEKGKDVELRCDPISGHTALYWYRQSLGQGLEFLIYFQGNSAPDKSGLPSDRFSAERTGGSVSTLTIQRTQQEDSAVYLCASSLGGQGARAFFGQGTRLTVV.

The gene calls are TRBV28 and TRBJ1-2; D unclear. CDR1 and CDR2 from the germline V gene are MDHEN and SYDVKM. The CDR3 has 12 amino acids. Trimming took off 5 bases at V and 7 bases at J, with 11 bases between the two ends. The CDR3 sequence: CASSVRVGGYTF. In DNA, the CDR3 is TGTGCCAGCAGTGTCCGGGTGGGTGGCTACACCTTC.